This T cell receptor beta chain was profiled in a study of shared clonotypes between healthy human individuals. As for the study in general: CD4 naive and memory got three plates each, CD8 naive two, CD8 memory one. Study results and limitations: Generation probabilities were higher for clonotypes shared across all four sorted-subset donors than for unshared ones.

This table comes from immunoSEQ multiplex PCR, and its TCRdb copy is limited to in-frame clones, with some not included. The repertoire holds roughly 2,000,000 clones, with less than 95% as singletons. CDR3 length: 17 residues. Per germline, CDR1 MGHRA and CDR2 YSYEKL. The germline V and J ends were trimmed by 4 bases and 2 bases, with 18 bases remaining between them. Naive CD8 cells comprised CD45RO-negative, CCR7-positively selected cells, excluding terminally differentiated effector memory CD45RA+ cells. Those who donated, Caucasian adults without exception, all lived in Nashville, Tennessee. A word on this clone: Antigen specificity is unknown.

The receptor was isolated from a man in his late teens or twenties in good health. The specimen was naive CD8+ T cells sorted from blood. The rearrangement links TRBV4-1 to TRBJ2-1, with TRBD2 as a possible D gene (5 bases). This CDR3 is CASSPQAGSGTYNEQFF. CDR3 nucleotides: TGCGCCAGCAGCCCCCAGGCGGGTTCCGGGACCTACAATGAGCAGTTCTTC.